This TCR beta chain stems from a study of PD-L1 blockade in urothelial cancer. Study as a whole: Starting in about 2014, patients were given atezolizumab (1,200 mg intravenously every 3 weeks). Men with urothelial cancer arising in the bladder made up about nine tenths of the roughly 29 patients. Peripheral blood specimens exhibited a median yield of about 150,000 T cells. Study results and caveats: Clonality of blood TCR below the median before treatment predicted better survival.

The data were produced by immunoSEQ multiplex PCR, yet TCRdb's version contains in-frame clones alone and is incomplete. The sample holds over 100,000 clones, under 95% seen once. Points on this clone: The antigen remains unidentified.

The germline CDR1 and CDR2 sequences are MNHNS and SASEGT. The CDR3 runs 15 residues. The germline V and J ends were trimmed by 4 bases and 0 bases, with 12 bases remaining between them. The time point denotes: peripheral blood 6 weeks after treatment start. The chain employs TRBV6-1 and TRBJ1-1; possible D gene TRBD1, 6 bases. The source was PBMCs, collected around atezolizumab (anti-PD-L1) treatment. The sequence derives from a man aged 55 to 69 with urothelial cancer. The CDR3 here is CASSVWGRMNTEAFF. In DNA, the CDR3 is TGTGCCAGCAGTGTTTGGGGGCGGATGAACACTGAAGCTTTCTTT.